This T cell receptor (beta chain) was sequenced for a study of cytomegalovirus exposure and HLA in healthy donors. This CDR3 is built from 16 residues. Trimming at V came to 1 base and at J to 3 bases, leaving 6 bases not matched to a gene. CDR1 and CDR2 from the germline V gene are SGHAT and FQNNGV. In the PCR, 60 Vbeta and 13 Jbeta primers were used. Method: immunoSEQ multiplex PCR; TCRdb's copy keeps in-frame clones and lacks some. The table includes about 140,000 clones, roughly 71% detected once. The sequence derives from a man aged 30 to 45 in good health and CMV-seronegative. The chain has TRBV11-2 and TRBJ1-1, with 9 nucleotides matching TRBD1. Sequenced: PBMCs. CDR3 loop: CASSLGTGGWDTEAFF. For the CDR3, the DNA is TGTGCCAGCAGCTTAGGAACAGGGGGCTGGGACACTGAAGCTTTCTTT.